This entry concerns a single T cell receptor beta chain. This entry comes from a study of patients and donors after allogeneic stem cell transplantation. TCRdb re-called the RT-PCR reads through MiXCR, storing one row per CDR3 protein. The repertoire consists of about a million distinct CDR3 sequences, with about a sixth occurring once and the leading ten covering roughly 6%. CDR3 length equals 17 residues. Between the trimmed V and J ends, which lost 4 bases and 3 bases, there was a span of 19 bases. This chain uses TRBV12-3 or TRBV12-4 with TRBJ1-5; D might be TRBD1 (6 bases). The TCR sequence derives from a human donor who was either an allogeneic HSCT recipient or a stem cell or donor lymphocyte infusion donor (not recorded which). It is not recorded whose cells these are; they may come from a transplant donor. The sample taken for sequencing was blood, either unsorted or a sorted T cell fraction (not recorded which). The CDR3 sequence: CASSSGTRLNYNQPQHF. The CDR3 DNA reads TGTGCCAGCAGTTCGGGGACACGGTTGAATTACAATCAGCCCCAGCATTTT.